These 26 T cell receptor beta chains were all obtained from the same sample, sequenced in a study of shared clonotypes between healthy human individuals. Clones were read by immunoSEQ multiplex PCR, and TCRdb kept only the in-frame ones, dropping some. The table includes about 2.3 million clones, 80% to 95% detected once. The sample was naive CD4+ T cells from PBMCs. Subset: CD45RA+ positively selected. The receptor source for this set is a man aged 18 to 30 in good health. Some clones in this sample may be carry-over from other donors' samples.

J is TRBJ2-4 and V is TRBV29-1; tentatively, D is TRBD1 or TRBD2 (5 bases each). Deletions cut 7 bases from V and 8 bases from J, with 15 bases between. Germline values: CDR1 SQVTM, CDR2 ANQGSEA. The CDR3 runs to 12 residues. The CDR3 sequence: CSGRQSSDIQYF. DNA for the CDR3: TGCAGCGGGAGACAGAGTAGCGACATTCAGTACTTC.

The chain links TRBV5-4 to TRBJ1-3, with TRBD1 as a possible D gene (6 bases). Germline CDR1 reads SGHNT; CDR2 reads YYREEE (reference sequence). This CDR3 has 20 amino acids. Between the trimmed V and J ends, which lost 1 base and 0 bases, there was a span of 23 bases. The CDR3 here is CASSLSPPDRFPHSGNTIYF. In nucleotides, the CDR3 is TGTGCCAGCAGCTTGTCCCCCCCCGACAGGTTCCCTCACTCTGGAAACACCATATATTTT.

This chain joins TRBV7-2 and TRBJ2-5; possibly TRBD2 for D (5 bases). This CDR3 comprises 15 residues. Germline CDR1 is SGHTA and CDR2 is FQGNSA. Trimming removed 5 bases at V and 5 bases at J, with 18 bases between. The CDR3 protein is CASSRRAALGETQYF. In DNA, the CDR3 is TGTGCCAGCAGCCGTCGAGCGGCCCTAGGGGAGACCCAGTACTTC.

The J gene is TRBJ2-3, the V gene TRBV7-9; a weak D match, TRBD2 (6 bases). In germline, CDR1 is SEHNR, CDR2 FQNEAQ (reference sequence). The CDR3 runs to 19 residues. The ends were cut back, 4 bases at V and 0 bases at J, with 23 bases in the middle. This chain's CDR3 is CASSSRAGALAASTDTQYF. In DNA, the CDR3 is TGTGCCAGCAGCTCCCGGGCTGGGGCTTTAGCGGCTAGCACAGATACGCAGTATTTT.

This clone was counted once. The rearrangement uses TRBV18 and TRBJ2-4; 10 positions match TRBD2. The ends lost 1 base at V and 5 bases at J; junction bases unmatched: 5. There are 16 residues in the CDR3. Looked up from germline, CDR1 is KGHSH and CDR2 is LQKENI. CDR3 loop: CASSPRFLAGENIQYF. The DNA for the CDR3 is TGTGCCAGCTCACCACGGTTTCTAGCGGGAGAAAACATTCAGTACTTC.

This clone has only a few counts. The chain employs TRBV7-9 and TRBJ2-4; the D is unclear. The germline gives CDR1 SEHNR, CDR2 FQNEAQ (reference sequence). The CDR3 consists of 16 residues. Deletions cut 4 bases from V and 0 bases from J, with 13 bases between. CDR3 residues: CASSSESHLAKNIQYF. In nucleotides, the CDR3 is TGTGCCAGCAGCTCAGAGTCACACTTAGCCAAAAACATTCAGTACTTC. Full variable domain (missing parts from reference TRBV7-9 and TRBJ2-4): DTGVSQNPRHKITKRGQNVTFRCDPISEHNRLYWYRQTLGQGPEFLTYFQNEAQLEKSRLLSDRFSAERPKGSFSTLEIQRTEQGDSAMYLCASSSESHLAKNIQYFGAGTRLSVL.

The rearrangement uses TRBV6-5 and TRBJ1-3; 8 bases align to TRBD1. The CDR3 length is 16 residues. The germline gives CDR1 MNHEY, CDR2 SVGAGI. Trimming took 2 bases from V and 3 from J; bases not matched to a gene: 6. The CDR3 sequence: CASSYQPTGVGNTIYF. In DNA form, the CDR3 reads TGTGCCAGCAGTTACCAACCGACAGGGGTTGGAAACACCATATATTTT.

Only one count was recorded for this clone. The V gene is TRBV7-7, the J gene TRBJ2-3, with a tentative D call TRBD2 (6 bases). Trimming took 2 bases from V and 4 from J, leaving 13 bases between them. Germline V gene data show CDR1 as SSHAT and CDR2 as FNYEAQ (reference sequence). The CDR3 covers 15 residues. The CDR3 here is CASSLRRDPADTQYF. The CDR3 DNA reads TGTGCCAGCAGCTTAAGGCGGGATCCGGCAGATACGCAGTATTTT.

The chain couples TRBV12-5 to TRBJ2-7; 8 positions agree with TRBD1. The CDR3 is 16 residues long. The trim removed 4 bases at V and 3 bases at J, leaving 11 bases unmatched. Germline V CDR1 and CDR2: LGHNT, FRNRAP. The CDR3 DNA follows: TGTGCTAGTGGTTCGCCCATAGCAGGGGGCAACTACGAGCAGTACTTC. This sequence encodes CASGSPIAGGNYEQYF.

This clone was picked up one time. The J gene is TRBJ2-2, the V gene TRBV11-3, with 9 bases fitting TRBD2. The CDR3 covers 14 residues. V lost 5 bases and J lost 8; bases outside the gene matches: 6. Germline V lookup: CDR1 SGHNT, CDR2 YENEEA. The chain's CDR3 is CASSPRTSAGELFF. The CDR3 nucleotides read TGTGCCAGCAGCCCACGGACTAGCGCTGGGGAGCTGTTTTTT.

This clone was seen just once. The rearrangement uses TRBV5-1 and TRBJ2-1; possible D gene TRBD2, 6 bases. Germline V gene lookup returns CDR1 SGHRS and CDR2 YFSETQ. The CDR3 has 13 residues. Trimming stripped 0 bases from V and 8 bases from J, with 9 bases between. The CDR3, as DNA: TGCGCCAGCAGCTTGGGCGGGAACTATGAGCAGTTCTTC. Its protein is CASSLGGNYEQFF.

Turning to this clone: Different DNA sequences within this sample yield the same CDR3. The rearrangement links TRBV29-1 to TRBJ1-1; D gene unclear. With 3 bases removed from V and 0 bases from J, the gap between germline ends came to 8 bases. This CDR3 region has 13 residues. Germline V gene data show CDR1 as SQVTM and CDR2 as ANQGSEA. CDR3 sequence: CSVERRMNTEAFF. For the CDR3, the DNA is TGCAGCGTTGAGAGACGGATGAACACTGAAGCTTTCTTT.

The chain is built from TRBV18 and TRBJ1-2; the match to TRBD1 covers 8 bases. Germline V gene lookup returns CDR1 KGHSH and CDR2 LQKENI. Trimming took 0 bases from V and 7 from J; bases not matched to a gene: 7. This CDR3 has 15 residues. The chain's CDR3 is CASSPPARGLGGYTF. CDR3 sequence (DNA): TGTGCCAGCTCACCACCAGCCAGGGGGCTTGGTGGCTACACCTTC.

J is TRBJ1-2 and V is TRBV19; no clear D gene. Germline assignment: CDR1 LNHDA and CDR2 SQIVND (reference sequence). This CDR3 is built from 14 residues. With 5 bases removed from V and 1 base from J, the gap between germline ends came to 11 bases. CDR3 in amino acids: CASSGRINNYGYTF. DNA of the CDR3: TGTGCCAGTAGTGGCCGAATCAATAACTATGGCTACACCTTC. The whole variable domain, filled in from reference TRBV19 and TRBJ1-2, reads DGGITQSPKYLFRKEGQNVTLSCEQNLNHDAMYWYRQDPGQGLRLIYYSQIVNDFQKGDIAEGYSVSREKKESFPLTVTSAQKNPTAFYLCASSGRINNYGYTFGSGTRLTVV.

The chain has TRBV5-1 and TRBJ2-3; either TRBD1 or TRBD2 may supply D (5 bases each). Looked up from germline, CDR1 is SGHRS and CDR2 is YFSETQ. This CDR3 region has 14 residues. Trimming stripped 5 bases from V and 3 bases from J, with 13 bases between. For the CDR3, the DNA is TGCGCCAGCAGTGATGTCGGGGCAACAGATACGCAGTATTTT. Translation: CASSDVGATDTQYF.

This clone was counted once. The CDR3 is CASSLSGRMDEQYF. The CDR3 DNA sequence: TGTGCCAGCAGCTTGTCAGGCAGGATGGACGAGCAGTACTTC. J is TRBJ2-7 and V is TRBV5-4; no clear D gene. This CDR3 has 14 residues. Trimming left V 1 base short and J 5 bases short, with 13 bases between. CDR1 and CDR2 (germline): SGHNT, YYREEE (reference sequence).

The genes are TRBV19 and TRBJ1-5; a possible D gene is TRBD1 (6 bases). The CDR3 contains 13 residues. V was cut by 7 bases and J by 2 bases, with 9 bases left in between. CDR1 LNHDA and CDR2 SQIVND come from the germline V gene (reference sequence). The CDR3 DNA sequence: TGTGCCAGTATTGGACAGCGCAATCAGCCCCAGCATTTT. Its protein is CASIGQRNQPQHF.

This chain links TRBV30 with TRBJ1-3, with D tentatively TRBD1 (6 bases). Looked up from germline, CDR1 is GTSNPN and CDR2 is SVGIG (reference sequence). The CDR3 has 11 amino acids. The V end was cut by 5 bases, the J end by 8 bases, with 10 bases between. The CDR3 DNA reads TGTGCCTGGGGGCCAGGGGACACCATATATTTT. It translates to CAWGPGDTIYF.

The chain employs TRBV9 and TRBJ1-3; 10 bases map to TRBD1. This CDR3 region has 15 residues. J lost 1 base, V lost 4 bases, and 2 bases had no gene match. Germline loops: CDR1 SGDLS, CDR2 YYNGEE. The CDR3 region has the DNA TGTGCCAGCAGCTCGGGACAGGGGTCTGGAAACACCATATATTTT. It specifies CASSSGQGSGNTIYF.

The chain couples TRBV5-1 to TRBJ1-1, with TRBD1 as a possible D gene (5 bases). Trimming cost V 4 bases and J 4 bases, with 17 bases left between them. Germline lookup yields CDR1 SGHRS and CDR2 YFSETQ. This CDR3 is built from 15 residues. The CDR3 here is CASSQTLWGSTEAFF. CDR3 bases: TGCGCCAGCAGCCAAACACTGTGGGGGAGCACTGAAGCTTTCTTT. Together with reference TRBV5-1 and TRBJ1-1, the CDR3 gives the full variable domain: KAGVTQTPRYLIKTRGQQVTLSCSPISGHRSVSWYQQTPGQGLQFLFEYFSETQRNKGNFPGRFSGRQFSNSRSEMNVSTLELGDSALYLCASSQTLWGSTEAFFGQGTRLTVV.

On this clone itself: Other nucleotide sequences from this sample produce the same CDR3. This sequence joins TRBV10-3 and TRBJ1-5; no clear D gene. The germline gives CDR1 ENHRY, CDR2 SYGVKD. This CDR3 spans 12 amino acids. The germline V and J ends were trimmed by 0 bases and 6 bases, with 3 bases remaining between them. This CDR3 is CAISESPQPQHF. DNA for the CDR3: TGTGCCATCAGTGAGTCTCCTCAGCCCCAGCATTTT.

The chain has TRBV9 and TRBJ2-7, with D possibly matching TRBD1 (5 bases). The V gene lost 0 bases and the J gene lost 5 bases, with 12 bases spanning the gap. The V gene's germline CDR1 is SGDLS and CDR2 YYNGEE. The CDR3 loop spans 14 amino acids. The CDR3 region has the DNA TGTGCCAGCAGCGTAGATACCAGGGTAAACGAGCAGTACTTC. Its translation is CASSVDTRVNEQYF. Complete variable domain (other parts from reference TRBV9 and TRBJ2-7): DSGVTQTPKHLITATGQRVTLRCSPRSGDLSVYWYQQSLDQGLQFLIQYYNGEERAKGNILERFSAQQFPDLHSELNLSSLELGDSALYFCASSVDTRVNEQYFGPGTRLTVT.

On this clone: This sample includes further DNA sequences coding for the same CDR3. The chain uses TRBV27 and TRBJ2-6; a weak D match, TRBD1 (6 bases). V lost 3 bases to trimming and J lost 4 bases, with 10 bases between them. This CDR3 is 15 amino acids long. Germline V gives CDR1 MNHEY, CDR2 SMNVEV (reference sequence). The CDR3 coding sequence is TGTGCCAGCAGTTTCAGGGGCACAGGGGCCAACGTCCTGACTTTC. It translates to CASSFRGTGANVLTF.

The V call is TRBV28, the J call TRBJ1-5; D is possibly TRBD1 (6 bases). The V and J ends lost 6 bases and 6 bases respectively, with 12 bases between them. CDR1 MDHEN and CDR2 SYDVKM come from the germline V gene. The CDR3 sequence is 13 residues long. For the CDR3, the DNA is TGTGCCAGCAGGGGCAGGGGCGTTCAGCCCCAGCATTTT. Its protein is CASRGRGVQPQHF. The whole variable domain, remainder taken from reference TRBV28 and TRBJ1-5, is DVKVTQSSRYLVKRTGEKVFLECVQDMDHENMFWYRQDPGLGLRLIYFSYDVKMKEKGDIPEGYSVSREKKERFSLILESASTNQTSMYLCASRGRGVQPQHFGDGTRLSIL.

Turning to this clone: Other DNA sequences within the sample encode an identical CDR3. The V gene is TRBV7-2, the J gene TRBJ2-7; 8 bases are a match to TRBD2. The CDR3 has 15 residues. CDR1 is SGHTA, CDR2 FQGNSA, per germline. J gave up 2 bases and V 1 base, and 4 bases lay outside the gene matches. The CDR3 reads CASSLGLAFTYEQYF. The DNA for the CDR3 is TGTGCCAGCAGCTTAGGACTAGCGTTCACCTACGAGCAGTACTTC.

The chain couples TRBV19 to TRBJ2-3; D perhaps matches TRBD2 (5 bases). This CDR3 has 15 residues. V shed 3 bases and J shed 1 base, with 11 bases lying between them. Looked up from germline, CDR1 is LNHDA and CDR2 is SQIVND (reference sequence). CDR3 amino acids: CASSMRRRGTDTQYF. DNA of the CDR3: TGTGCCAGTAGTATGAGGAGGCGGGGCACAGATACGCAGTATTTT.